This T cell receptor beta chain appears in the sequencing data of a study of blood T cell repertoires in COVID-19. Study overall: Acute and convalescent COVID-19 specimens originated in the United States, Italy and Spain. T cells, B-cell-depleted T cells, or PBMCs provided the cDNA or gDNA that served as material.

This CDR3 has 18 amino acids. V was trimmed by 3 bases and J by 0 bases, leaving 18 bases between them. Germline V CDR1 and CDR2: SGHVS, FQNEAQ. Produced via immunoSEQ multiplex PCR; TCRdb's table is partial and in-frame only. This table holds about 170,000 clones, 87% found once. The origin of this receptor is a young man with active or convalescent COVID-19. The chain recombines TRBV7-8 with TRBJ1-5; D may be TRBD1 (5 bases). Sequenced: peripheral blood. The CDR3 bases are TGTGCCAGCAGCTTTAAGGGGCAGGCGGCGTATAGCAATCAGCCCCAGCATTTT. Translated: CASSFKGQAAYSNQPQHF.